This entry lists 29 T cell receptor beta chains sequenced from one sample in a study of T-cell memory formation after mild COVID-19. MiXCR was run by TCRdb on the 5' RACE reads, yielding one entry per CDR3 protein. The sample comprises some 310,000 distinct CDR3 sequences, 20% to 25% of which are singletons, and around a fifth rests with the top ten. The specimen was PBMCs or a T cell subset sorted from them (not recorded which). All receptors derive from a man aged 18 to 29 who had mild COVID-19 (a few samples of this study predate the infection). Cell type and time point are not known.

The gene calls are TRBV4-3 and TRBJ2-5, with D possibly TRBD1 on 6 matching bases. Trimming removed 1 base from V and 2 bases from J, with 14 bases in between. This CDR3 contains 16 residues. Germline assignment: CDR1 LGHNA and CDR2 YSLEER. CDR3: CASSQGFQGIQETQYF. The CDR3 bases are TGCGCCAGCAGCCAAGGATTCCAGGGGATTCAAGAGACCCAGTACTTC.

This clonotype was found a few times. The chain combines TRBV5-6 with TRBJ1-5, with a possible D match to TRBD1 (5 bases). V gave up 3 bases and J gave up 4 bases, with 17 bases separating them. The CDR3 runs to 16 residues. Germline V gene data show CDR1 as SGHDT and CDR2 as YYEEEE. The DNA for the CDR3 is TGTGCCAGCAGCTACAGGTGGGGAAGAGGAAATCAGCCCCAGCATTTT. It codes for CASSYRWGRGNQPQHF.

The chain couples TRBV7-9 to TRBJ1-2; the D is unclear. Germline-derived CDR1 and CDR2 are SEHNR and FQNEAQ (reference sequence). CDR3 length: 16 amino acids. Trimming removed 0 bases from V and 5 bases from J, with 16 bases in between. CDR3 sequence reads: CASSLAAPEPEYGYTF. Here the CDR3 DNA reads TGTGCCAGCAGCTTAGCGGCCCCAGAACCGGAATATGGCTACACCTTC.

This clonotype occurred a few times. The rearrangement uses TRBV5-5 and TRBJ2-7, with D possibly TRBD1 on 7 matching bases. V was clipped by 4 bases and J by 4 bases, with 18 bases between them. The germline gives CDR1 SGHKS, CDR2 YYEKEE (reference sequence). The CDR3 is 15 residues long. The CDR3 region has the DNA TGTGCCAGCAGCCGCGGGACAGTTAAGTCGTACGAGCAGTACTTC. Protein sequence: CASSRGTVKSYEQYF.

The gene calls are TRBV7-2 and TRBJ2-6; D is possibly TRBD2 (5 bases). CDR3 length equals 18 residues. Trimming took off 3 bases at V and 4 bases at J, with 19 bases between the two ends. Germline lookup yields CDR1 SGHTA and CDR2 FQGNSA. The CDR3 DNA reads TGTGCCAGCAGCTTCGCGGGCACTCGTTTTAGAGGGGCCAACGTCCTGACTTTC. This sequence encodes CASSFAGTRFRGANVLTF. Combining the CDR3 with reference TRBV7-2 and TRBJ2-6 gives the whole variable domain GAGVSQSPSNKVTEKGKDVELRCDPISGHTALYWYRQSLGQGLEFLIYFQGNSAPDKSGLPSDRFSAERTGGSVSTLTIQRTQQEDSAVYLCASSFAGTRFRGANVLTFGAGSRLTVL.

The chain couples TRBV4-1 to TRBJ1-6; TRBD1 is a possible D gene (6 bases). V lost 0 bases and J lost 3, with 15 bases in between. This CDR3 contains 18 residues. CDR1 is MGHRA and CDR2 is YSYEKL in the germline V gene. The DNA of the CDR3 is TGCGCCAGCAGCCAAGATCTAAGCAGGGGCAACTATAATTCACCCCTCCACTTT. As protein: CASSQDLSRGNYNSPLHF.

The chain combines TRBV5-1 with TRBJ1-2; D perhaps matches TRBD1 (5 bases). The CDR3 totals 14 residues. Germline CDR1 and CDR2: SGHRS and YFSETQ. Trimming took 1 base from V and 3 from J, leaving 10 bases between them. The CDR3 is CASSLTGLYYGYTF. The CDR3 DNA reads TGCGCCAGCAGCTTGACAGGCCTATACTATGGCTACACCTTC.

This clonotype has a handful of counts. This sequence joins TRBV21-1 and TRBJ1-1; TRBD1 reflects the table's D call only, with no check against the DNA. TRBV21-1 is a listed pseudogene. The CDR3 runs 16 residues. The CDR3 sequence: CASSNPDRGGPGEAFF. The CDR3, as DNA: TGTGCCAGCAGCAACCCGGACAGGGGGGGGCCTGGAGAAGCTTTCTTT.

This clonotype was seen more than once but under ten times. This chain uses TRBV12-3 or TRBV12-4 with TRBJ2-2; no firm D call. This CDR3 is built from 13 residues. Trimming left V 3 bases short and J 6 bases short, with 8 bases between. The CDR3 nucleotides are TGTGCCAGCAGTTTTGCCCGGCCCGGGGAGCTGTTTTTT. This encodes CASSFARPGELFF.

This clonotype occurred a few times. V is TRBV12-3 or TRBV12-4 and J is TRBJ2-4; 9 bases are shared with TRBD2. V lost 3 bases to trimming and J lost 7 bases; unmatched junction nucleotides: 4. The length of the CDR3 is 14 residues. The CDR3 here is CASSLVAGVNIQYF. DNA for the CDR3: TGTGCCAGCAGTTTGGTAGCGGGGGTTAACATTCAGTACTTC.

This clonotype was found a few times. This chain connects TRBV4-2 to TRBJ1-2, with no clear D. The CDR3 length is 14 residues. V lost 0 bases and J lost 2, with 7 bases in between. The germline V gene has CDR1 LGHNA and CDR2 YNFKEQ. Written as DNA, the CDR3 is TGTGCCAGCAGCCAAGAAACAAACAACTATGGCTACACCTTC. This encodes CASSQETNNYGYTF.

The CDR3 spells CASSPSLGGGNEQFF. The CDR3 bases are TGCGCCAGCAGCCCCTCTTTGGGGGGCGGGAATGAGCAGTTCTTC. The chain is built from TRBV4-1 and TRBJ2-1; possibly TRBD1 or TRBD2 for D (6 bases each). Germline V gene lookup returns CDR1 MGHRA and CDR2 YSYEKL. The ends were cut back, 4 bases at V and 7 bases at J, with 17 bases in the middle. The CDR3 is 15 amino acids.

Many counts were recorded for this clonotype. This chain uses TRBV7-9 with TRBJ2-2; D is ambiguous. Germline V gives CDR1 SEHNR, CDR2 FQNEAQ (reference sequence). This CDR3 is 16 amino acids long. Trimming shortened V by 6 bases and J by 3 bases, and 17 bases separated the two germline ends. This CDR3 is CASRKNRDGDTGELFF. The CDR3 region has the DNA TGTGCCAGCAGGAAAAACCGAGACGGCGACACCGGGGAGCTGTTTTTT.

This clonotype was seen a handful of times. The chain is built from TRBV28 and TRBJ1-1, with D tentatively TRBD1 (5 bases). This CDR3 is 16 amino acids long. V was pared by 5 bases and J by 3 bases, with 19 bases between. Per germline, CDR1 MDHEN and CDR2 SYDVKM. In nucleotides, the CDR3 is TGTGCCAGCAGTCATTTTCCGGGGCAGGGAGACACTGAAGCTTTCTTT. The encoded protein is CASSHFPGQGDTEAFF. The whole variable domain, remainder taken from reference TRBV28 and TRBJ1-1, is DVKVTQSSRYLVKRTGEKVFLECVQDMDHENMFWYRQDPGLGLRLIYFSYDVKMKEKGDIPEGYSVSREKKERFSLILESASTNQTSMYLCASSHFPGQGDTEAFFGQGTRLTVV.

The chain combines TRBV12-3 or TRBV12-4 with TRBJ1-1; TRBD1 agrees at 8 bases. This CDR3 is built from 12 residues. V dropped 8 bases and J dropped 3; count of bases not matched to a gene: 2. The CDR3 DNA reads TGTGCCAGCCGGACAGGGCACACTGAAGCTTTCTTT. Translated: CASRTGHTEAFF.

This clonotype was counted ten times or more. DNA for the CDR3: TGTGCCAGCAGACCTGAGACAGGGATAAACGGGGAGCTGTTTTTT. Translated: CASRPETGINGELFF. The chain employs TRBV2 and TRBJ2-2; 7 bases line up with TRBD1. V lost 6 bases to trimming and J lost 7 bases; unmatched junction nucleotides: 11. Germline lookup yields CDR1 SNHLY and CDR2 FYNNEI. CDR3 length: 15 residues. The entire variable domain, with the rest obtained from reference TRBV2 and TRBJ2-2, is as follows: EPEVTQTPSHQVTQMGQEVILRCVPISNHLYFYWYRQILGQKVEFLVSFYNNEISEKSEIFDDQFSVERPDGSNFTLKIRSTKLEDSAMYFCASRPETGINGELFFGEGSRLTVL.

This chain connects TRBV20-1 to TRBJ2-3; 7 bases fit TRBD2. Germline V gene lookup returns CDR1 DFQATT and CDR2 SNEGSKA (reference sequence). The CDR3 runs to 15 residues. The V and J ends lost 3 bases and 6 bases, in that order; junction bases with no gene match: 12. CDR3 residues: CSASTSSGRRDTQYF. In DNA, the CDR3 is TGCAGTGCTAGTACCAGTAGCGGGCGAAGGGATACGCAGTATTTT.

This clonotype was detected only a few times. The gene calls are TRBV29-1 and TRBJ2-1; D gene uncertain. This CDR3 spans 18 amino acids. The ends were cut back, 1 base at V and 0 bases at J, with 19 bases in the middle. CDR1 is SQVTM and CDR2 is ANQGSEA in the germline V gene. The CDR3 is CSVEGPSAGYSSYNEQFF. CDR3 nucleotide sequence: TGCAGCGTTGAAGGGCCTTCAGCAGGTTATAGCTCCTACAATGAGCAGTTCTTC.

This clonotype has more than one count but fewer than ten. The chain carries TRBV12-3 or TRBV12-4 and TRBJ2-1; D is possibly TRBD2 (6 bases). The germline V and J ends were trimmed by 6 bases and 6 bases, with 18 bases remaining between them. The CDR3 length is 15 residues. The CDR3 coding sequence is TGTGCCAGCAGACTACATCCGGGGGATCCCAATGAGCAGTTCTTC. It encodes CASRLHPGDPNEQFF.

This clonotype was found many times. The chain is built from TRBV5-4 and TRBJ2-5; possible D gene TRBD2, 6 bases. Germline CDR1 reads SGHNT; CDR2 reads YYREEE (reference sequence). CDR3 length equals 14 residues. V was pared by 3 bases and J by 2 bases, with 11 bases between. In DNA form, the CDR3 reads TGTGCCAGCAGCTCCTCGACTAGGCAAGAGACCCAGTACTTC. Its protein product is CASSSSTRQETQYF.

The chain employs TRBV7-9 and TRBJ1-1; D might be TRBD1 (6 bases). Trimming cost V 10 bases and J 4 bases, with 19 bases left between them. Germline V gene data show CDR1 as SEHNR and CDR2 as FQNEAQ (reference sequence). The CDR3 loop spans 14 amino acids. As DNA, the CDR3 is TGTGCCACCACGCGGGATGGGGGGGCCACTGAAGCTTTCTTT. This sequence encodes CATTRDGGATEAFF. Full variable domain (missing parts from reference TRBV7-9 and TRBJ1-1): DTGVSQNPRHKITKRGQNVTFRCDPISEHNRLYWYRQTLGQGPEFLTYFQNEAQLEKSRLLSDRFSAERPKGSFSTLEIQRTEQGDSAMYLCATTRDGGATEAFFGQGTRLTVV.

The rearrangement joins TRBV20-1 to TRBJ2-4; 7 nucleotides agree with TRBD2. The CDR3 sequence is 18 residues long. Germline values: CDR1 DFQATT, CDR2 SNEGSKA (reference sequence). V lost 1 base to trimming and J lost 0 bases; unmatched junction nucleotides: 12. CDR3 residues: CSARANTERGLAKNIQYF. CDR3 bases: TGCAGTGCTAGAGCGAATACCGAGCGGGGACTAGCCAAAAACATTCAGTACTTC.

This clonotype came up a few times. The chain couples TRBV20-1 to TRBJ1-2; 8 positions agree with TRBD1. V lost 4 bases to trimming and J lost 8 bases; unmatched junction nucleotides: 9. Germline V gives CDR1 DFQATT, CDR2 SNEGSKA (reference sequence). The CDR3 has 13 amino acids. CDR3 bases: TGCAGTGCTACTCAGGGGGCCTCCTCAGGCTACACCTTC. This encodes CSATQGASSGYTF.

This clonotype was seen many times. The V and J genes are TRBV15 and TRBJ2-7, with a possible D match to TRBD1 (6 bases). The CDR3 length is 15 residues. Trimming removed 0 bases at V and 5 bases at J, with 14 bases between. Germline assignment: CDR1 LNHNV and CDR2 YYDKDF (reference sequence). CDR3 protein: CATSRDKTGINEQYV. CDR3 in DNA: TGTGCCACCAGCAGAGATAAAACAGGGATTAACGAGCAGTACGTC.

To note about this clonotype: A junction boundary mismatches the germline segment, possibly from a read error. The chain recombines TRBV9 with TRBJ2-1, with D perhaps TRBD1 (5 bases). The CDR3 contains 19 residues. Germline V lookup: CDR1 SGDLS, CDR2 YYNGEE. The DNA of the CDR3 is TGTGCCAGCAGCGTAGAAGGGCACAGGAGAACCCAGTCCTTCAATGAGCAGTTCTTC. Its translation is CASSVEGHRRTQSFNEQFF.

The CDR3 loop is CASSLQAGSTDTQYF. CDR3 sequence (DNA): TGCGCCAGCAGCTTGCAGGCAGGGAGCACAGATACGCAGTATTTT. V and J are TRBV5-1 and TRBJ2-3, with D tentatively TRBD1 (5 bases). The CDR3 contains 15 residues. V shed 1 base and J shed 0 bases, with 9 bases lying between them. Germline lookup yields CDR1 SGHRS and CDR2 YFSETQ.

This clonotype was seen more than once but under ten times. The rearrangement links TRBV11-2 to TRBJ2-7, with 7 nucleotides matching TRBD2. The trim removed 5 bases at V and 1 base at J, leaving 8 bases unmatched. CDR3 size: 15 residues. Germline V CDR1 and CDR2: SGHAT, FQNNGV. In DNA form, the CDR3 reads TGTGCCAGCAGCCAAATAGCGGGCAGGTCCTACGAGCAGTACGTC. It specifies CASSQIAGRSYEQYV.

J is TRBJ2-7 and V is TRBV5-1, with TRBD1 matching over 7 bases. This CDR3 is built from 15 residues. In germline, CDR1 is SGHRS, CDR2 YFSETQ. Trimming cost V 2 bases and J 1 base; bases outside gene matches: 6. The chain's CDR3 is CASSLSGGLSYEQYF. CDR3 nucleotide sequence: TGCGCCAGCAGCTTATCAGGGGGTTTATCCTACGAGCAGTACTTC.

The chain recombines TRBV18 with TRBJ1-1; no firm D call. The CDR3 is 13 amino acids. Trimming removed 3 bases from V and 6 bases from J, with 11 bases in between. Germline CDR1 is KGHSH and CDR2 is LQKENI. This chain's CDR3 is CASSPLPQAEAFF. The CDR3 bases are TGTGCCAGCTCACCTCTTCCTCAGGCTGAAGCTTTCTTT.